This TCR beta chain was obtained from a study of metastatic and nonmetastatic thyroid tumors (TCRdb year 2020). In terms of the full investigation: Repertoires were compared across peripheral blood and tumor or nodule tissue samples from malignant and benign thyroid patients.

The paper as a whole reports these results and caveats: In both blood and tumor samples, TCR beta diversity was reported to be significantly higher in malignant tumors than in benign nodules.

Library preparation employed PCR. The sequencing machine was an Illumina HiSeq 4000. High-throughput sequencing was used to profile the CDR3 region of the TCR beta-chain in every patient. The published analysis was carried out like this. A classifier to discriminate distant-metastatic papillary thyroid cancer patients was built from CDR3 differences across clinicopathological groups. To measure repertoire diversity the researchers used the Shannon index, while the Morisita-Horn index served to gauge how similar the tumor and blood repertoires were. Through fastp at Q25 and MiXCR, TCRdb rebuilt clones from the public reads, retaining in-frame beta chains. The V and J calls here are based on TCRdb, not the publication. The table for this sample lists 35,000 to 40,000 clones; approximately 30% of them were counted only once. The ten most abundant clones make up roughly 11% of the sample. V is clipped by 0 bases and J by 1 base, and the sequence between their germline boundaries is 4 bases long. The CDR3 covers 13 residues, taking in both the cysteine and the phenylalanine. The read is trimmed to its CDR3 DNA, 39 bases read in frame from base 1. CDR1 SGDLS and CDR2 YYNGEE were looked up in the germline V gene.

With regard to this clone: Its antigen specificity is not known. One base away there is no much larger clone; base qualities are not given.

No treatment had been received by any patient before thyroid surgery. Patient clinical samples collected from about 2011 to 2018 were retrospectively analysed using T-cell receptor beta sequencing. The rearrangement combines TRBV9 with TRBJ1-1; no D segment can be confidently identified. The origin of this receptor is a male donor with papillary thyroid cancer or a benign thyroid nodule (not recorded which). Some clones in this sample may be carry-over from other donors' samples. Material: blood. CDR3 sequence: CASSVDGNTEAFF. The nucleotide sequence reads as follows: TGTGCCAGCAGCGTAGATGGGAACACTGAAGCTTTCTTT.